Listed below are T cell receptor beta chains from one sample, sequenced in a study of graft-versus-host responses after intestinal transplantation. Their specific antigens are unknown. Clones were sequenced by immunoSEQ multiplex PCR, and TCRdb holds only the in-frame ones, with some missing. The sample consists of 65,000 to 100,000 clones, 85% to 95% of them appearing once. The sample here was unstimulated CD8+ T cells sorted from spleen or lymph node cells, taken before transplant. These receptors were collected from a human donor who was the organ donor for an intestinal transplant. Both conserved end residues are part of each CDR3.

>TRBV18|TRBJ2-7
CASSPGAGTPRRYEQYF
>TRBV29-1|TRBJ2-1
CSGLPGQGGYNEQFF
>TRBV9|TRBJ1-2
CASSGDRGDGYTF
>TRBV5-5|TRBJ1-3
CASSFKGASGNTIYF
>TRBV7-6|TRBJ2-7
CASSLGVRYEQYF
>TRBV2|TRBJ2-5
CASSILAGAQETQYF
>TRBV21-1|TRBJ2-3
CASSKSRGGDYTDTQYF
>TRBV4-3|TRBJ2-7
CASSQGAGTGSYEQYF
>TRBV7-9|TRBJ1-6
CASSSTGAENSPLHF
>TRBV27|TRBJ2-7
CASSPDPYSYEQYF
>TRBV4-1|TRBJ2-3
CASSQGRAPAGADTQYF
>TRBV9|TRBJ2-1
CASSGDRYNEQFF
>TRBV7-3|TRBJ1-2
CASSLLRGEGYTF
>TRBV18|TRBJ2-4
CASSPWGFEEGVLAKNIQYF
>TRBV5-1|TRBJ2-7
CASSPGTVEQYF
>TRBV9|TRBJ2-7
CASSAGTGGYEQYF
>TRBV30|TRBJ2-1
CAWNGGQTSYNEQFF
>TRBV9|TRBJ2-1
CASSVGRGGNNEQFF
>TRBV28|TRBJ2-7
CASSTWTRWTYEQYF
>TRBV7-8|TRBJ1-5
CASSLQVNQPQHF
>TRBV5-4|TRBJ1-1
CASRRDRGSQAFF
>TRBV27|TRBJ1-5
CASSLSAGRVQPQHF
>TRBV27|TRBJ2-4
CASSLLPLAKNIQYF
>TRBV4-3|NA
CASSQGNEQYF
>TRBV27|TRBJ2-1
CASSRQGSYNEQFF
>TRBV7-6|TRBJ2-3
CASSSPEGGGTQYF
>TRBV11-2|TRBJ2-3
CASSLWRDSIGDTQYF
>TRBV7-2|TRBJ2-7
CASSGQGLYEQYF
>TRBV27|TRBJ2-2
CASSFRGSTGELFF
>TRBV7-6|TRBJ2-7
CASSLPGSGYEQYF
>TRBV5-4|TRBJ1-2
CASSTQKGTGRYGYTF
>TRBV6-5|TRBJ1-6
CASSYSGGMGSPLHF
>TRBV7-2|TRBJ2-7
CASSLGQGFEQYF
>TRBV15|TRBJ2-4
CATSDGAYIQYF
>TRBV19|TRBJ2-1
CASSMFTGNEQFF
>TRBV9|TRBJ2-2
CASSVGTLNTGELFF
>TRBV7-8|TRBJ2-1
CASSLTTSVSSYNEQFF
>TRBV5-8|NA
CASSFRGFSYEQYF
>TRBV4-1|TRBJ2-7
CASSTSGLTGEQYF
>TRBV27|TRBJ2-7
CASSWQSGDEQYF
>TRBV7-8|TRBJ2-5
CASSASVRVQETQYF
>TRBV4-2|TRBJ2-5
CASSQASGGAETQYF
>TRBV10-3|TRBJ1-1
CAISGTTGEAFF
>TRBV29-1|TRBJ2-7
CSVEDLGYEQYF